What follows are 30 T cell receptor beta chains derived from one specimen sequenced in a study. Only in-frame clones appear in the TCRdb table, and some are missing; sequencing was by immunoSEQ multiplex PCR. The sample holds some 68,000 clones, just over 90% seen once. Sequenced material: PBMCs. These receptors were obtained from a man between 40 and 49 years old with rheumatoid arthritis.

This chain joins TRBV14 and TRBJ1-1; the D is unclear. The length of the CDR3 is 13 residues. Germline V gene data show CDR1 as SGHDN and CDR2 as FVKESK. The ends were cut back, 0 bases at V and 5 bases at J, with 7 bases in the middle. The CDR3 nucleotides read TGTGCCAGCAGCCAAGATCTGAGTACTGAAGCTTTCTTT. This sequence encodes CASSQDLSTEAFF. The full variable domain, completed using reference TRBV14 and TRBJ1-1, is EAGVTQFPSHSVIEKGQTVTLRCDPISGHDNLYWYRRVMGKEIKFLLHFVKESKQDESGMPNNRFLAERTGGTYSTLKVQPAELEDSGVYFCASSQDLSTEAFFGQGTRLTVV.

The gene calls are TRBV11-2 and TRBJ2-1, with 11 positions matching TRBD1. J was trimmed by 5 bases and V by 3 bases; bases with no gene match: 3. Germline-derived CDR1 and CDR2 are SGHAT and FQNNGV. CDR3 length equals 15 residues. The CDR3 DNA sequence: TGTGCCAGCAGCTTGGACAGGGGGCGTCACAATGAGCAGTTCTTC. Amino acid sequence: CASSLDRGRHNEQFF.

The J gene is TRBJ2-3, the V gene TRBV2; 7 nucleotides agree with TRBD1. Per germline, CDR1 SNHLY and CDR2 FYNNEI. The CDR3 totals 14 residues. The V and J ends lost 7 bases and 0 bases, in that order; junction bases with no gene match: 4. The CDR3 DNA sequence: TGTGCCAGCACCATGACAGGGAGCACAGATACGCAGTATTTT. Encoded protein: CASTMTGSTDTQYF.

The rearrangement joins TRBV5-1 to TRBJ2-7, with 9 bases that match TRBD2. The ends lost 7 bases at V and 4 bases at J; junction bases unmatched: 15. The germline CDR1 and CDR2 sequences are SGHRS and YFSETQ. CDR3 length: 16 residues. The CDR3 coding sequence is TGCGCCAGCGGAAGAGCGGGGGGAGCGGTGGGGTACGAGCAGTACTTC. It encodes CASGRAGGAVGYEQYF.

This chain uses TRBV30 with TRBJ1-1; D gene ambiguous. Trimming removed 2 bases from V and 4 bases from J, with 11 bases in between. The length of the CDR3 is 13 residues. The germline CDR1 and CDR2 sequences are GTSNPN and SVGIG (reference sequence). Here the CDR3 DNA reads TGTGCCTGGAGTCAGGACCTGACCACTGAAGCTTTCTTT. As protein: CAWSQDLTTEAFF.

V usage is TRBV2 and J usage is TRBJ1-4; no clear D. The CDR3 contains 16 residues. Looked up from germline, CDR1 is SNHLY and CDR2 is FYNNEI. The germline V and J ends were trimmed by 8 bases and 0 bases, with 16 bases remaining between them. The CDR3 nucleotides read TGTGCCAGCGAGGACCCCGATATTCCAACTAATGAAAAACTGTTTTTT. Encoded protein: CASEDPDIPTNEKLFF.

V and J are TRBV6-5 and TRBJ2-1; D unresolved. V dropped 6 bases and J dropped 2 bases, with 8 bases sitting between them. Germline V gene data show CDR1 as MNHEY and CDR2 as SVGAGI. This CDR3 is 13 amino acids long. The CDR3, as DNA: TGTGCCAGCAGACACCCTACCTACAATGAGCAGTTCTTC. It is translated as CASRHPTYNEQFF.

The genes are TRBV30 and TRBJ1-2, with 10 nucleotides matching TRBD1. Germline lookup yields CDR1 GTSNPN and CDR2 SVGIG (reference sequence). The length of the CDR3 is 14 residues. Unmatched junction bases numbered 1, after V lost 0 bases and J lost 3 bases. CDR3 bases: TGTGCCTGGAGTGTCGGACAGGGGGACTATGGCTACACCTTC. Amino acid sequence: CAWSVGQGDYGYTF. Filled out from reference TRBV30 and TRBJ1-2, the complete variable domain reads SQTIHQWPATLVQPVGSPLSLECTVEGTSNPNLYWYRQAAGRGLQLLFYSVGIGQISSEVPQNLSASRPQDRQFILSSKKLLLSDSGFYLCAWSVGQGDYGYTFGSGTRLTVV.

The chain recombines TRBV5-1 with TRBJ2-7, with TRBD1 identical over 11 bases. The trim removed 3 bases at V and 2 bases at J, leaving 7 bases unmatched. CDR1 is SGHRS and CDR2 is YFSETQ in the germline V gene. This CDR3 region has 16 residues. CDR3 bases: TGCGCCAGCAGCTCGGGAGGACAGGGGGCGGCCTACGAGCAGTACTTC. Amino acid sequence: CASSSGGQGAAYEQYF.

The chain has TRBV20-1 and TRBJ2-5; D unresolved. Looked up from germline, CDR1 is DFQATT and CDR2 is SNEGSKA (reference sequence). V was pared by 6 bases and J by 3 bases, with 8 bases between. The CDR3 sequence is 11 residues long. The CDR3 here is CSARKEETQYF. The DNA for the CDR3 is TGCAGTGCCCGAAAGGAAGAGACCCAGTACTTC.

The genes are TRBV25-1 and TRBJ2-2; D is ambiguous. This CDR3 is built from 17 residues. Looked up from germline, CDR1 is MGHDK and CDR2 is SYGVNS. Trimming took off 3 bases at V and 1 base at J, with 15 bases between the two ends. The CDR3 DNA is TGTGCCAGCAGTGACCCCCTCAACAAAGAGAACACCGGGGAGCTGTTTTTT. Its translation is CASSDPLNKENTGELFF.

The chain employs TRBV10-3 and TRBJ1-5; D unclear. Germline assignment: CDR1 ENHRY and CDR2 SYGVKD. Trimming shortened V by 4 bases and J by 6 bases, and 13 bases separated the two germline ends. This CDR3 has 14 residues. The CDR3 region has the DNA TGTGCCATCAGTGTCCAAATGGACTCTCAGCCCCAGCATTTT. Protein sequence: CAISVQMDSQPQHF.

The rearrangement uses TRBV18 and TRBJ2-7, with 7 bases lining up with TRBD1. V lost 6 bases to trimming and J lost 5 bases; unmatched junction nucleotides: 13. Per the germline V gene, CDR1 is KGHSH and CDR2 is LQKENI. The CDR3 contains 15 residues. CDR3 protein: CASSNLGQVADEQYF. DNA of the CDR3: TGTGCCAGCTCTAACCTCGGACAGGTAGCAGACGAGCAGTACTTC.

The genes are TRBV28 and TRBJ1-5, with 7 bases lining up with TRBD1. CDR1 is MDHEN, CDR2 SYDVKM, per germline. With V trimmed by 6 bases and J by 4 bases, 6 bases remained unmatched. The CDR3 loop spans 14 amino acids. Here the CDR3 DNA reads TGTGCCAGCAGAATATCGACAGGGAATCAGCCCCAGCATTTT. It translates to CASRISTGNQPQHF. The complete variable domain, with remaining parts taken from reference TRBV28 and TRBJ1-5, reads DVKVTQSSRYLVKRTGEKVFLECVQDMDHENMFWYRQDPGLGLRLIYFSYDVKMKEKGDIPEGYSVSREKKERFSLILESASTNQTSMYLCASRISTGNQPQHFGDGTRLSIL.

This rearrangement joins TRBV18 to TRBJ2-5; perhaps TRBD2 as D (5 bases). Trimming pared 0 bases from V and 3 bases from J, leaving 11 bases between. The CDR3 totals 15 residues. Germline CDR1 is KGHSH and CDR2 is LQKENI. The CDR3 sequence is CASSPPTIWEETQYF. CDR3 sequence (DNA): TGTGCCAGCTCACCACCGACTATTTGGGAAGAGACCCAGTACTTC.

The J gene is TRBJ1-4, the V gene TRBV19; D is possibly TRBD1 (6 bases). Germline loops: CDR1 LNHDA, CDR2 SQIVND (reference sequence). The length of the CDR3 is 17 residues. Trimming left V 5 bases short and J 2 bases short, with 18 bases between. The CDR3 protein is CASSVRGLGGTNEKLFF. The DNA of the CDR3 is TGTGCCAGTAGTGTTCGGGGGCTCGGAGGGACTAATGAAAAACTGTTTTTT.

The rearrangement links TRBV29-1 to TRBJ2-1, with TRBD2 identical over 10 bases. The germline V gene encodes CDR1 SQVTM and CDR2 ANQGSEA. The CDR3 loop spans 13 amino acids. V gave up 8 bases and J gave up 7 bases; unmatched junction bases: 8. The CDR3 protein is CSWASGRRNEQFF. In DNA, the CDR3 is TGCAGCTGGGCTAGCGGGAGAAGGAATGAGCAGTTCTTC.

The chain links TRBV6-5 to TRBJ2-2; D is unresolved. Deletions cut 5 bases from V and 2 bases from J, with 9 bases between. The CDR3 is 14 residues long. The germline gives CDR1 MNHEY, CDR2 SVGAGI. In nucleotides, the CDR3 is TGTGCCAGCAGTCACGACCCTAACACCGGGGAGCTGTTTTTT. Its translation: CASSHDPNTGELFF.

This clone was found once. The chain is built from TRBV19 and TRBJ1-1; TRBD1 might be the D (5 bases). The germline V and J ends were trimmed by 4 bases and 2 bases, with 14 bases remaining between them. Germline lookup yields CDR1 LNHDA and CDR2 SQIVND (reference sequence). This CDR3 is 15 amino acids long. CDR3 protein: CASSTMGRLNTEAFF. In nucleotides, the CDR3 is TGTGCCAGTAGTACTATGGGACGGCTCAACACTGAAGCTTTCTTT.

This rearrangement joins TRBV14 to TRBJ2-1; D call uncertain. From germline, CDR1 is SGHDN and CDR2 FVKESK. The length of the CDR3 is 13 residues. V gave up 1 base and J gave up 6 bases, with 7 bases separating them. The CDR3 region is CASSQVPFNEQFF. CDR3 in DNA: TGTGCCAGCAGCCAAGTCCCATTCAATGAGCAGTTCTTC.

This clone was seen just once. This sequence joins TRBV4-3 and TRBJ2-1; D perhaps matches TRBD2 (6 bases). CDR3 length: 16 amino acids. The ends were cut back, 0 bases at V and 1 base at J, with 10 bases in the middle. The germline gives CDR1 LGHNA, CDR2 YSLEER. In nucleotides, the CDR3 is TGCGCCAGCAGCCAAGATCTCGCGGGATCCTACAATGAGCAGTTCTTC. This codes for CASSQDLAGSYNEQFF.

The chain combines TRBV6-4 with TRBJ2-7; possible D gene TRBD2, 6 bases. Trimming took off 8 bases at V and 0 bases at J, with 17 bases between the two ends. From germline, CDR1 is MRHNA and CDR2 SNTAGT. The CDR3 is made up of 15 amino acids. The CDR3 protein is CASRPGRPASYEQYF. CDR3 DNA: TGTGCCAGCCGCCCGGGGAGGCCGGCCTCCTACGAGCAGTACTTC.

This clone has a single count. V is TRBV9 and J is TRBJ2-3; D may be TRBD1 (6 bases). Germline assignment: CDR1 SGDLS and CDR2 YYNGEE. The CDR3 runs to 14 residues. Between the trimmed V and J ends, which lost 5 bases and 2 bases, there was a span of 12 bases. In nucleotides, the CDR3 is TGTGCCAGCAGTACCGGACAGTTCACAGATACGCAGTATTTT. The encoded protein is CASSTGQFTDTQYF.

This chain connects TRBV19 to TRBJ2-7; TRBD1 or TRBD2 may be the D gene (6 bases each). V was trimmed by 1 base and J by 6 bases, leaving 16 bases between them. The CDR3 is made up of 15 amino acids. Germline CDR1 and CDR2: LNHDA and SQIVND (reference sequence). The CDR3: CASSIAQGGQGEQYF. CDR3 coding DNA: TGTGCCAGTAGTATAGCACAGGGAGGTCAAGGCGAGCAGTACTTC.

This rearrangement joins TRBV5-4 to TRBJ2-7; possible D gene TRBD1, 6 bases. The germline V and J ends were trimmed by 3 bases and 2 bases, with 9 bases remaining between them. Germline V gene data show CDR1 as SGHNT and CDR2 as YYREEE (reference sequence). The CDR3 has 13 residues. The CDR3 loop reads CASSYTGTYEQYF. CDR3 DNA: TGTGCCAGCAGCTATACAGGGACCTACGAGCAGTACTTC.

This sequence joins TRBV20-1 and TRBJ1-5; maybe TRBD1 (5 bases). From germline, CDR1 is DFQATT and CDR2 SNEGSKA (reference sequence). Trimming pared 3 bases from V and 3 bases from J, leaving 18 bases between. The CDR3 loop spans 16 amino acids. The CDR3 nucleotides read TGCAGTGCTAGTTTCCGTGTAAAGGGACCCAATCAGCCCCAGCATTTT. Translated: CSASFRVKGPNQPQHF.

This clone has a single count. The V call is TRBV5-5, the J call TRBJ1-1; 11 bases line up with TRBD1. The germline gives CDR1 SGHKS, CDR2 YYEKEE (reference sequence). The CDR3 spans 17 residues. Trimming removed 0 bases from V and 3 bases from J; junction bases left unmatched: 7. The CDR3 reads CASSLDGTGGADTEAFF. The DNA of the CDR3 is TGTGCCAGCAGCTTGGATGGGACAGGGGGAGCGGACACTGAAGCTTTCTTT. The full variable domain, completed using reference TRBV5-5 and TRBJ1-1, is DAGVTQSPTHLIKTRGQQVTLRCSPISGHKSVSWYQQVLGQGPQFIFQYYEKEERGRGNFPDRFSARQFPNYSSELNVNALLLGDSALYLCASSLDGTGGADTEAFFGQGTRLTVV.

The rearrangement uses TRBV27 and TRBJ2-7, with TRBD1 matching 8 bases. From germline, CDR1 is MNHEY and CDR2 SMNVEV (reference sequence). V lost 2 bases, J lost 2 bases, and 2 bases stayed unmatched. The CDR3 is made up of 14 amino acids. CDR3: CASSLQDRAYEQYF. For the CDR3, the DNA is TGTGCCAGCAGTTTACAGGACAGGGCCTACGAGCAGTACTTC.

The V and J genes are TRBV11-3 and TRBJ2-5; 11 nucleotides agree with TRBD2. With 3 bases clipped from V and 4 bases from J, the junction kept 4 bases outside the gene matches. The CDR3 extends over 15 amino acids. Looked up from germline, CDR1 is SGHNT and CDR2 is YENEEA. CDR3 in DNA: TGTGCCAGCAGCTTTAGAGGACTAGCGGGAGAGACCCAGTACTTC. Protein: CASSFRGLAGETQYF.

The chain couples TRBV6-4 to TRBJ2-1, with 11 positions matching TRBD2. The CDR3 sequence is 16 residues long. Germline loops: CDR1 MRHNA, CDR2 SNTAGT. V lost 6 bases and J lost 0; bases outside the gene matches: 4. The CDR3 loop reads CASSTSGRNSYNEQFF. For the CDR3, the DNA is TGTGCCAGCAGCACTAGCGGGAGAAACTCCTACAATGAGCAGTTCTTC.